This T cell receptor beta chain was found in a study of shared clonotypes between healthy human individuals. Overall study findings and caveats: Four donors shared 4.5% to 6.5% of their naive CD4 clonotypes. The researchers took only blood, and tissue repertoires probably look different. Generally, estimated richness proved larger in naive subsets than it did in memory subsets.

CDR1 and CDR2 (germline): MGHDK, SYGVNS. V gave up 3 bases and J gave up 5 bases, with 10 bases separating them. This CDR3 comprises 14 residues. With respect to this clone: Its antigen is still unknown.

Positive CCR7 selection of CD45RO-negative cells yielded the naive CD8 cells, and terminally differentiated effector memory CD45RA+ cells were excluded. The assay was immunoSEQ multiplex PCR, and TCRdb's table has in-frame clones only and misses some. The data contain roughly 600,000 clones, roughly 98% of them seen just once; the ten biggest clones take up approximately 0.33%. The gene calls are TRBV25-1 and TRBJ1-4, with D tentatively TRBD1 (6 bases). The specimen was naive CD8+ T cells sorted from blood. The receptor comes from a man in his thirties or forties in good health. CDR3 DNA sequence: TGTGCCAGCAGTGATGGGGGGCTGAATGAAAAACTGTTTTTT. Its protein is CASSDGGLNEKLFF.